This T cell receptor beta chain was observed in a study of blood T cell repertoires in COVID-19. Patients of the Seattle cohort, enrolled during active infection, were followed longitudinally. Authors' processing steps: It was from reference gene primer amplification that nucleated cell counts were estimated. Sequenced by immunoSEQ multiplex PCR; TCRdb stores in-frame clones only, minus some. V and J calls plus clone size are reproduced from that table; the DNA served to infer D and trimming. This sample has about 120,000 clones, with 90% found just once. V was pared by 5 bases and J by 6 bases, with 12 bases between. CDR1 is SGHTA and CDR2 is FQGNSA in the germline V gene. The CDR3 loop spans 13 amino acids.

The clonotype originates from a woman in her sixties with COVID-19, enrolled during active disease. The material sequenced was peripheral blood. The chain joins TRBV7-2 to TRBJ2-3; TRBD2 is a possible D gene (5 bases). The CDR3 DNA reads TGTGCCAGCAGCCCCGGGGTTTACGATACGCAGTATTTT. The encoded protein is CASSPGVYDTQYF.